These 11 T cell receptor beta chains were all obtained from the same sample, sequenced in a study of shared clonotypes between healthy human individuals. Naive-designated CD8 cells lacked CD45RO, were positively enriched for CCR7, and omitted terminally differentiated effector memory CD45RA+ cells. Sequencing was performed with immunoSEQ multiplex PCR; in TCRdb, only in-frame clones are kept and a portion is missing. The sample includes some 2 million clones, about 95% of them seen just once. The sample was naive CD8+ T cells sorted from blood. The receptors derive from a man aged 18 to 30 in good health.

The J gene is TRBJ2-3, the V gene TRBV13, with 14 nucleotides matching TRBD2. There are 17 residues in the CDR3. V shed 5 bases, J shed 1 base, and the junction held 5 bases outside the gene matches. Per the germline V gene, CDR1 is PRHDT and CDR2 is FYEKMQ (reference sequence). The CDR3 is CASSGTSGSEGTDTQYF. Here the CDR3 DNA reads TGTGCCAGCAGCGGGACTAGCGGGAGTGAAGGCACAGATACGCAGTATTTT.

The chain is built from TRBV30 and TRBJ2-5, with TRBD1 as a possible D gene (8 bases). Germline CDR1 is GTSNPN and CDR2 is SVGIG (reference sequence). CDR3 length: 15 residues. V was cut by 5 bases and J by 5 bases, with 21 bases left in between. The CDR3 region has the DNA TGTGCCTGGGACACCGGACAGGGAGGGGCCGAGACCCAGTACTTC. Amino acid sequence: CAWDTGQGGAETQYF.

The chain recombines TRBV27 with TRBJ1-2; D gene uncertain. Germline CDR1 and CDR2: MNHEY and SMNVEV (reference sequence). Trimming stripped 2 bases from V and 6 bases from J, with 16 bases between. This CDR3 contains 15 residues. The CDR3 spells CASSLGVARSDGYTF. The CDR3 DNA reads TGTGCCAGCAGTTTAGGCGTTGCGAGATCAGATGGCTACACCTTC.

CDR3 DNA: TGTGCCAGCAGTTACCTGGGGGAGGGCCCTGGGACCCAGTACTTC. Translation gives CASSYLGEGPGTQYF. The chain employs TRBV6-5 and TRBJ2-5; 7 nucleotides agree with TRBD2. Germline V gives CDR1 MNHEY, CDR2 SVGAGI. The trim removed 2 bases at V and 7 bases at J, leaving 10 bases unmatched. This CDR3 has 15 amino acids.

The J gene is TRBJ1-1, the V gene TRBV25-1; the D gene is possibly TRBD1 (5 bases). The CDR3 length is 13 residues. Germline V gives CDR1 MGHDK, CDR2 SYGVNS. Trimming removed 11 bases from V and 2 bases from J, with 15 bases in between. The DNA for the CDR3 is TGTGCCTCACACTCGGGACTCAACACTGAAGCTTTCTTT. Protein product: CASHSGLNTEAFF.

This clone was seen once. The V call is TRBV5-1, the J call TRBJ1-2; D gene ambiguous. Germline values: CDR1 SGHRS, CDR2 YFSETQ. Between the trimmed V and J ends, which lost 8 bases and 0 bases, there was a span of 23 bases. The CDR3 consists of 17 residues. The CDR3 coding sequence is TGCGCCAGTGGGTATGGGCTCACTATGACTTCTAACTATGGCTACACCTTC. It translates to CASGYGLTMTSNYGYTF.

A word on this clone: This sample also contains other DNA sequences that code for the same CDR3. The chain's CDR3 is CASSLGQPNQPQHF. The CDR3 DNA sequence: TGTGCCAGCAGCCTGGGACAGCCCAATCAGCCCCAGCATTTT. The genes are TRBV28 and TRBJ1-5, with TRBD1 matching over 7 bases. CDR3 length: 14 residues. Unmatched junction bases numbered 5, after V lost 6 bases and J lost 3 bases. Germline CDR1 MDHEN, CDR2 SYDVKM. Filled out from reference TRBV28 and TRBJ1-5, the complete variable domain reads DVKVTQSSRYLVKRTGEKVFLECVQDMDHENMFWYRQDPGLGLRLIYFSYDVKMKEKGDIPEGYSVSREKKERFSLILESASTNQTSMYLCASSLGQPNQPQHFGDGTRLSIL.

The chain has TRBV7-8 and TRBJ1-1, with a weak D call TRBD1 (6 bases). Trimming pared 8 bases from V and 8 bases from J, leaving 18 bases between. CDR1 is SGHVS, CDR2 FQNEAQ, per germline. This CDR3 is 13 amino acids long. The CDR3 sequence: CASCYMPGAEAFF. CDR3 coding DNA: TGTGCCAGCTGCTACATGCCGGGGGCGGAAGCTTTCTTT.

The CDR3 loop is CASSLGSTYEQYF. DNA of the CDR3: TGTGCCAGCAGTTTAGGGTCCACCTACGAGCAGTACTTC. The rearrangement links TRBV28 to TRBJ2-7; no clear D gene. Germline V gives CDR1 MDHEN, CDR2 SYDVKM. V gave up 2 bases and J gave up 2 bases, with 7 bases separating them. The CDR3 runs to 13 residues.

This rearrangement joins TRBV11-2 to TRBJ2-7, with TRBD2 matching over 7 bases. V shed 4 bases and J 0 bases; nucleotides not matched to a gene: 6. The CDR3 is 15 amino acids. Per the germline V gene, CDR1 is SGHAT and CDR2 is FQNNGV. CDR3 coding DNA: TGTGCCAGCAGCTCTAACCGGGACTACTCCTACGAGCAGTACTTC. Amino acid sequence: CASSSNRDYSYEQYF.

The genes are TRBV27 and TRBJ2-2; TRBD1 matches at 7 bases. CDR3 length equals 15 residues. Germline CDR1 MNHEY, CDR2 SMNVEV (reference sequence). Trimming at V came to 2 bases and at J to 1 base, leaving 1 base not matched to a gene. The CDR3, as DNA: TGTGCCAGCAGTTTAGGGACAGAGAACACCGGGGAGCTGTTTTTT. The encoded protein is CASSLGTENTGELFF.